This TCR beta chain emerged from a study of cytomegalovirus exposure and HLA in healthy donors. This PCR relied on a set of 60 Vbeta primers and 13 Jbeta primers. Profiling relied on immunoSEQ multiplex PCR, and the TCRdb table lists in-frame clones only, not all of them. The sample lists approximately 150,000 clones, 60% to 80% occurring once. This clone was seen only a few times. This CDR3 comprises 13 residues. V was trimmed by 7 bases and J by 4 bases, leaving 13 bases between them. CDR1 is SGHVS, CDR2 FQNEAQ, per germline. Specimen: PBMCs. This receptor was taken from a woman aged 30 to 39 in good health and CMV-seronegative. This chain uses TRBV7-8 with TRBJ1-1; TRBD1 is a possible D gene (6 bases). The CDR3 loop reads CASTWSRGTEAFF. The CDR3, as DNA: TGTGCCAGCACCTGGAGCAGGGGCACTGAAGCTTTCTTT.